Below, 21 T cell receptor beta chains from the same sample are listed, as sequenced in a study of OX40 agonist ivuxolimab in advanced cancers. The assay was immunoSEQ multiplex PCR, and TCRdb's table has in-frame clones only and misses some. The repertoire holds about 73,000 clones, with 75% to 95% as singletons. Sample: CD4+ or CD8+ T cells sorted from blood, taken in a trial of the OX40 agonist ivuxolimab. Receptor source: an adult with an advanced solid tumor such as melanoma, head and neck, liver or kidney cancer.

The CDR3 loop is CASSPSGMNTEAFF. The DNA for the CDR3 is TGTGCCAGCTCCCCGAGCGGGATGAACACTGAAGCTTTCTTT. The chain uses TRBV18 and TRBJ1-1; D unresolved. V was pared by 6 bases and J by 0 bases, with 11 bases between. Germline CDR1 is KGHSH and CDR2 is LQKENI. The length of the CDR3 is 14 residues.

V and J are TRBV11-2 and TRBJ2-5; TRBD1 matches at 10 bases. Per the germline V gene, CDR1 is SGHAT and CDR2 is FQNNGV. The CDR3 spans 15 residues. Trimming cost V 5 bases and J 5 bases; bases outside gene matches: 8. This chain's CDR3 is CASSPGQGYGETQYF. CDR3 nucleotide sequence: TGTGCCAGCAGCCCGGGACAGGGGTATGGGGAGACCCAGTACTTC.

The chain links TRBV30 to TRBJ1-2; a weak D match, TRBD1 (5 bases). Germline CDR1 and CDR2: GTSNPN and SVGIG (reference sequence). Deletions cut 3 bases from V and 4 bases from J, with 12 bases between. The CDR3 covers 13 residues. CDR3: CAWSSGGGYGYTF. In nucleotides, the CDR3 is TGTGCCTGGAGCTCGGGGGGAGGCTATGGCTACACCTTC.

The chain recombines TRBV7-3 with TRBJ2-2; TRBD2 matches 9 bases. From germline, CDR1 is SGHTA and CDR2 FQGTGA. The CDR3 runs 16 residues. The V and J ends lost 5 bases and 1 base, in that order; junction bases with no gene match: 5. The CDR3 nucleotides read TGTGCCAGCAGCCTAAATAGCGGGAGGAACACCGGGGAGCTGTTTTTT. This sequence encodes CASSLNSGRNTGELFF.

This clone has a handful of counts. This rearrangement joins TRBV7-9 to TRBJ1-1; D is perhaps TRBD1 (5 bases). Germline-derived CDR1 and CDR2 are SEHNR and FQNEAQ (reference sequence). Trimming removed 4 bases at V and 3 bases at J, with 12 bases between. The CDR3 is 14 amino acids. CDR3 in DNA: TGTGCCAGCAGCTCGCAGGGCAGTCACACTGAAGCTTTCTTT. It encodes CASSSQGSHTEAFF.

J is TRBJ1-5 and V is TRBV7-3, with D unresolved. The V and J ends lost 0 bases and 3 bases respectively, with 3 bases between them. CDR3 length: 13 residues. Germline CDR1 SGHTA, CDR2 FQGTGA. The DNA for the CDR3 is TGTGCCAGCAGCTTAACGGCCAATCAGCCCCAGCATTTT. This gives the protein CASSLTANQPQHF.

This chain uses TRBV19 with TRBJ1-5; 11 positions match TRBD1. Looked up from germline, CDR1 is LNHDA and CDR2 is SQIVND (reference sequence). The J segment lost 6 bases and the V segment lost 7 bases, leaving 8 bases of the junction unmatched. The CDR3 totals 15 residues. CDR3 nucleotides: TGTGCCAGTACATCGGGACAGGGGGGTATTCAGCCCCAGCATTTT. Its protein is CASTSGQGGIQPQHF.

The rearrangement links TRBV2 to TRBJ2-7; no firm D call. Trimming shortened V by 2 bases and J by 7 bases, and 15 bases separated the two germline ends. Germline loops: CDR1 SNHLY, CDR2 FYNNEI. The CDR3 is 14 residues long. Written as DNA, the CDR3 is TGTGCCAGCAGTGAAAGAAGCCTATTGAGGGAGCAGTACTTC. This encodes CASSERSLLREQYF.

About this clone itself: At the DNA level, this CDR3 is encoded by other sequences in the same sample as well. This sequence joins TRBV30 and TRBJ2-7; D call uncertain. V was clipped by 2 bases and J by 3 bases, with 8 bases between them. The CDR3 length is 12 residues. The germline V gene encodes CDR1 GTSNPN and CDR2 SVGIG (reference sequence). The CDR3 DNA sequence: TGTGCCTGGAGTACCCACAGCTACGAGCAGTACTTC. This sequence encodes CAWSTHSYEQYF.

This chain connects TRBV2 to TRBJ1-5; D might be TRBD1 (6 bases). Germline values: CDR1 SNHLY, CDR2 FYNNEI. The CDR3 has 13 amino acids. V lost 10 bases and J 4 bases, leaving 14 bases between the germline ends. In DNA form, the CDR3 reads TGTGCCATCGCACAGGGTTGGAATCAGCCCCAGCATTTT. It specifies CAIAQGWNQPQHF.

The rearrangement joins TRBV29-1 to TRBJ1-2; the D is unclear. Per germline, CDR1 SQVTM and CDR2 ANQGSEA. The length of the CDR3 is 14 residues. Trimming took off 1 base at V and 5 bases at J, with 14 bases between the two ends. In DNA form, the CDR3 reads TGCAGCGTTGAAGCATCGGAGGGAAAATATGGCTACACCTTC. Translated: CSVEASEGKYGYTF.

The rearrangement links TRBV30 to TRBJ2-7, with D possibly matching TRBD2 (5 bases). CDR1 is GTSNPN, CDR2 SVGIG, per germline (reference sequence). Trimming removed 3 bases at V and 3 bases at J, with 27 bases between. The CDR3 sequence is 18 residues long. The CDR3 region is CAWSRGSVKTGGLYEQYF. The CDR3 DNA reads TGTGCCTGGAGCAGAGGATCAGTGAAAACTGGAGGACTCTACGAGCAGTACTTC.

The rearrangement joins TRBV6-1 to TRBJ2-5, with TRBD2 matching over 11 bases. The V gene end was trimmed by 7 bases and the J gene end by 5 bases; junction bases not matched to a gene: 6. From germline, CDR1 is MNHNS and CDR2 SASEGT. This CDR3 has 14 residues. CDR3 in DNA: TGTGCCAGCACCCGACTAGCGGGGTGGGAGACCCAGTACTTC. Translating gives CASTRLAGWETQYF.

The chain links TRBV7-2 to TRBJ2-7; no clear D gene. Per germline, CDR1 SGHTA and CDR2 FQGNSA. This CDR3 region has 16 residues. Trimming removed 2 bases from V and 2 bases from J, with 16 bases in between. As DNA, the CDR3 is TGTGCCAGCAGCTTAAAGGCCGGACGTCCTACCTACGAGCAGTACTTC. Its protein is CASSLKAGRPTYEQYF.

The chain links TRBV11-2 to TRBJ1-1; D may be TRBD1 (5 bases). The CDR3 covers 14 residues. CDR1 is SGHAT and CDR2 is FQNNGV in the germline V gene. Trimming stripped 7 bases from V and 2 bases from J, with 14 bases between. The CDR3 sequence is CASTIWGRNTEAFF. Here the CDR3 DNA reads TGTGCCAGCACCATCTGGGGCAGAAACACTGAAGCTTTCTTT.

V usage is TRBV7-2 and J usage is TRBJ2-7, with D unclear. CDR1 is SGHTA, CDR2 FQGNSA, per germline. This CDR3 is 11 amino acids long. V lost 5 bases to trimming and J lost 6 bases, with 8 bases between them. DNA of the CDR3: TGTGCCAGCAGCCCCCTCTCCGAGCAGTACTTC. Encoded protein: CASSPLSEQYF.

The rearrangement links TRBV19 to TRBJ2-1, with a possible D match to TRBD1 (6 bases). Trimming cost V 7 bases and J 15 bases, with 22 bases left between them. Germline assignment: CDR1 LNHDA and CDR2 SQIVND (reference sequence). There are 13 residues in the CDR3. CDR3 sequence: CASTGQGPEGLFF. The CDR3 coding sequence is TGTGCCAGTACCGGTCAGGGGCCCGAGGGTCTGTTCTTC.

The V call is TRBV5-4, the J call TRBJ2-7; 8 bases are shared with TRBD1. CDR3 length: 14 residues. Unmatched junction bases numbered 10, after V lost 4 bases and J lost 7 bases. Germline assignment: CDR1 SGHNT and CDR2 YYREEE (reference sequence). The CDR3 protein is CASSRTRGLGEQYF. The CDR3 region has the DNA TGTGCCAGCAGCCGTACCAGGGGGCTAGGAGAGCAGTACTTC.

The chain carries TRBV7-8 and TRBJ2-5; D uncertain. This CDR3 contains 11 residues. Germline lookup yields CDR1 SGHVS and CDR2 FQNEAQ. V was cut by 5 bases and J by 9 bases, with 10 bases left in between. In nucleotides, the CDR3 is TGTGCCAGCAGCCCTAGTATGGCCCAGTACTTC. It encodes CASSPSMAQYF.

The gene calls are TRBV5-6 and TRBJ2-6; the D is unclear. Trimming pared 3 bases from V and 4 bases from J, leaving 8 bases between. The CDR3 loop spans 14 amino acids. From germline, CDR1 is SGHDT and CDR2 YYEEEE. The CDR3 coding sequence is TGTGCCAGCAGCTCGGCTTCCGGGGCCAACGTCCTGACTTTC. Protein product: CASSSASGANVLTF.

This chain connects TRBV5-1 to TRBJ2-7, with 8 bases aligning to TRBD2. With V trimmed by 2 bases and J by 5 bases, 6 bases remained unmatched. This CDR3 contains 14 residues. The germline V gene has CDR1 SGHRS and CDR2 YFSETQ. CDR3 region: CASSFSREGDEQYF. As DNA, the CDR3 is TGCGCCAGCAGCTTCTCCCGGGAGGGGGACGAGCAGTACTTC. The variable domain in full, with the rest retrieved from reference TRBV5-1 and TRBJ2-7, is KAGVTQTPRYLIKTRGQQVTLSCSPISGHRSVSWYQQTPGQGLQFLFEYFSETQRNKGNFPGRFSGRQFSNSRSEMNVSTLELGDSALYLCASSFSREGDEQYFGPGTRLTVT.